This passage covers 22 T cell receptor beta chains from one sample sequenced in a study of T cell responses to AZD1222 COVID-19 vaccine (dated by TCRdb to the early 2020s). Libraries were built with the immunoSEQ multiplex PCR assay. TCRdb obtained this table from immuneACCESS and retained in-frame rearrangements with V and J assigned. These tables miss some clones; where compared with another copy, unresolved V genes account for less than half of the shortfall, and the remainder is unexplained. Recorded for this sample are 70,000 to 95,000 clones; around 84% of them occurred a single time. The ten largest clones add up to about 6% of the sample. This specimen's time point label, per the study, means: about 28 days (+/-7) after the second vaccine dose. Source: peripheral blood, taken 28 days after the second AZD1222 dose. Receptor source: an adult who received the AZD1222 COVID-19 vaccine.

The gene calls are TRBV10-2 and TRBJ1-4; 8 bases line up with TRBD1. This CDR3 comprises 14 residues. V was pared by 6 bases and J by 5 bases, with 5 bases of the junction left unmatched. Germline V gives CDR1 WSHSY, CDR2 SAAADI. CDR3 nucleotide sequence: TGCGCCAGCAGGGACAGGGTCCTGAATGAAAAACTGTTTTTT. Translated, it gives CASRDRVLNEKLFF.

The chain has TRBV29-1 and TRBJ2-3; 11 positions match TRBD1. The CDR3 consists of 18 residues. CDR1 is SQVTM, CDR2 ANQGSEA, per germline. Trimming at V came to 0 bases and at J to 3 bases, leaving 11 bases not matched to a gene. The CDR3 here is CSVEDLRGTGGGTDTQYF. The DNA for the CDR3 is TGCAGCGTTGAAGATCTAAGGGGGACAGGGGGAGGGACAGATACGCAGTATTTT.

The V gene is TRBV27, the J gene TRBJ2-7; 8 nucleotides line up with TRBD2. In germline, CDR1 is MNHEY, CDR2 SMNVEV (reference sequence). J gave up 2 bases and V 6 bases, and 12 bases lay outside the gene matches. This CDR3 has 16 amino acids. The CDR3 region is CASSPTNSGAAYEQYF. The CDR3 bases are TGTGCCAGCAGCCCCACAAATAGCGGGGCGGCCTACGAGCAGTACTTC.

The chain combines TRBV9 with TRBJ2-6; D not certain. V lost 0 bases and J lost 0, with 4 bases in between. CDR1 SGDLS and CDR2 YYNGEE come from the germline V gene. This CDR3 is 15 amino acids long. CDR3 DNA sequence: TGTGCCAGCAGCGTAGGTTCCTCTGGGGCCAACGTCCTGACTTTC. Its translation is CASSVGSSGANVLTF. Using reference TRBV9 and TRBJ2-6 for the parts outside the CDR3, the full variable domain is DSGVTQTPKHLITATGQRVTLRCSPRSGDLSVYWYQQSLDQGLQFLIQYYNGEERAKGNILERFSAQQFPDLHSELNLSSLELGDSALYFCASSVGSSGANVLTFGAGSRLTVL.

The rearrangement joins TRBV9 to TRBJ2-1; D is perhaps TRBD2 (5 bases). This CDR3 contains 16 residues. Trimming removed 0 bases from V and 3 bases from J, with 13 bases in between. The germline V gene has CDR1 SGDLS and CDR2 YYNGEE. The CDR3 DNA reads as TGTGCCAGCAGCGTAGGTGGAGCGGCGAGCTACAATGAGCAGTTCTTC. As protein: CASSVGGAASYNEQFF.

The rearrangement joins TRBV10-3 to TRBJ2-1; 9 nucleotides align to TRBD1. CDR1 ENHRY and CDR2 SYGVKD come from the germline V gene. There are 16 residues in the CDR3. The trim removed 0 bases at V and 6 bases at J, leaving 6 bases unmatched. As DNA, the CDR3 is TGTGCCATCAGTGAGTCTTGGGGACAGGGATTCAATGAGCAGTTCTTC. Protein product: CAISESWGQGFNEQFF.

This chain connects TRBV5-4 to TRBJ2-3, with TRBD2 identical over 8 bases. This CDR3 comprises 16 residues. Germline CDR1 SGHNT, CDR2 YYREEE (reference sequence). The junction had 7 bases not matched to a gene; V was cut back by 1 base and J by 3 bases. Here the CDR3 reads CASSLMRGAGTDTQYF. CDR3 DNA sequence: TGTGCCAGCAGCTTGATGCGGGGGGCGGGGACAGATACGCAGTATTTT.

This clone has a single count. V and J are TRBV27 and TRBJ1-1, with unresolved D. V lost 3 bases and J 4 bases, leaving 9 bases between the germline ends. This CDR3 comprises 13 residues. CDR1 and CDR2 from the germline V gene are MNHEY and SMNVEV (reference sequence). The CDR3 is CASSFNGITEAFF. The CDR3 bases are TGTGCCAGCAGTTTCAACGGCATCACTGAAGCTTTCTTT.

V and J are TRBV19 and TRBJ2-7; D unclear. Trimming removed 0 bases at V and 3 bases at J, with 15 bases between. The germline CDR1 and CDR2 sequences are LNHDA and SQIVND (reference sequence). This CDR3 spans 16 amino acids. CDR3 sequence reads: CASSIEFSGVGYEQYF. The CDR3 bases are TGTGCCAGTAGTATAGAGTTTTCGGGTGTTGGCTACGAGCAGTACTTC.

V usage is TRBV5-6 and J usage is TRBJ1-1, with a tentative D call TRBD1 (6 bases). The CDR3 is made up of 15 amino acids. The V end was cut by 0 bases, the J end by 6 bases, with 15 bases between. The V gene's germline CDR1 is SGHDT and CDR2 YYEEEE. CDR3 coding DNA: TGTGCCAGCAGCTTGGAACCGGGGGCAGGGCCTGAAGCTTTCTTT. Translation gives CASSLEPGAGPEAFF.

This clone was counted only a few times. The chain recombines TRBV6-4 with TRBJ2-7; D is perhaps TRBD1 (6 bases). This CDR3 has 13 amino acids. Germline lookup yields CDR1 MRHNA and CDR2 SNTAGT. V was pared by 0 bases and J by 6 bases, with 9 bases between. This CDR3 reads CASSDSLQGEQYF. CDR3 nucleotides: TGTGCCAGCAGTGACTCCTTACAGGGCGAGCAGTACTTC.

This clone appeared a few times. CDR3 amino acids: CASRKDSYNSPLHF. The CDR3 bases are TGTGCCAGCAGGAAGGACTCCTATAATTCACCCCTCCACTTT. The chain carries TRBV27 and TRBJ1-6; D uncertain. The CDR3 spans 14 residues. Trimming took off 6 bases at V and 0 bases at J, with 6 bases between the two ends. Germline V CDR1 and CDR2: MNHEY, SMNVEV (reference sequence).

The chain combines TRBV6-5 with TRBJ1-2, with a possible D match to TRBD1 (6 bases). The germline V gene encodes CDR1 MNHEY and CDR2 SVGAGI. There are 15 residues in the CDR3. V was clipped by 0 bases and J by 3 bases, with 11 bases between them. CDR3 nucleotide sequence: TGTGCCAGCAGTTACTCAGGGGGATTGGACTATGGCTACACCTTC. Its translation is CASSYSGGLDYGYTF.

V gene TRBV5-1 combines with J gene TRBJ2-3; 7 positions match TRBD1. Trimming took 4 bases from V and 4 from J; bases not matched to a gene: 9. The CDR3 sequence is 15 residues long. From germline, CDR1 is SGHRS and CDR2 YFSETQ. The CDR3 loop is CASSATGERSDTQYF. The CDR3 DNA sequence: TGCGCCAGCAGCGCTACAGGGGAGAGGTCAGATACGCAGTATTTT.

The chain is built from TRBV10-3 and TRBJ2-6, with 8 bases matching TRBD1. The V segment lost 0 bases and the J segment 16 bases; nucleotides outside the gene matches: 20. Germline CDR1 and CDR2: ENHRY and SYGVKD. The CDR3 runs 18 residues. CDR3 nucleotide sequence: TGTGCCATCAGTGAGTCGGGGCAGACAGGGGCCCAGGCCGGCTTACTGACTTTC. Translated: CAISESGQTGAQAGLLTF.

CDR3 region: CASTPWGTQYF. CDR3 nucleotides: TGTGCCAGCACCCCATGGGGGACCCAGTACTTC. This chain connects TRBV2 to TRBJ2-5; D is ambiguous. V was cut by 7 bases and J by 7 bases, with 10 bases left in between. Germline CDR1 reads SNHLY; CDR2 reads FYNNEI. The CDR3 runs 11 residues.

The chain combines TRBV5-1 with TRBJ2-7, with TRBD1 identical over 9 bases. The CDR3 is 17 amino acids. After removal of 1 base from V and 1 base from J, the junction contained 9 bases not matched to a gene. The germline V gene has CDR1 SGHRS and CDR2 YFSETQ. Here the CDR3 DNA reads TGCGCCAGCAGCTTGACCCCCGGACAGGGGAGATCCTACGAGCAGTACTTC. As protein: CASSLTPGQGRSYEQYF.

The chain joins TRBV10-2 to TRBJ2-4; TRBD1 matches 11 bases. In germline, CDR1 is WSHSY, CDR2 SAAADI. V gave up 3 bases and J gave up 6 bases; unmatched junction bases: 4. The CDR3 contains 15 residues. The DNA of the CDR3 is TGCGCCAGCAGTGATTTTGGGACAGGGGGAAACATTCAGTACTTC. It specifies CASSDFGTGGNIQYF.

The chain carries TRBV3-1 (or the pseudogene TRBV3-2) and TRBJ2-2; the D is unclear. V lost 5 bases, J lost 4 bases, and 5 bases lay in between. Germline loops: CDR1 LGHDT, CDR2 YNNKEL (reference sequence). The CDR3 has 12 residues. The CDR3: CASSSRTGELFF. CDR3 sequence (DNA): TGTGCCAGCAGCTCCCGCACCGGGGAGCTGTTTTTT.

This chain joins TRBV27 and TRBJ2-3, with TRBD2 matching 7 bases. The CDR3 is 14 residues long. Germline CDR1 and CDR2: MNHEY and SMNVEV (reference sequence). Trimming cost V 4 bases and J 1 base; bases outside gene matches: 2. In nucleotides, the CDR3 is TGTGCCAGCAGTTATCTAGCGGGCACAGATACGCAGTATTTT. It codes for CASSYLAGTDTQYF.

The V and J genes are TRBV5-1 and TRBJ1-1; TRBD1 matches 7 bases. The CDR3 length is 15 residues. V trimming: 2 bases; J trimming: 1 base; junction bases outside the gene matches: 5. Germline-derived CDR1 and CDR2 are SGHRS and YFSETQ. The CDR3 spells CASSLRGQENTEAFF. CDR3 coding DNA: TGCGCCAGCAGCTTACGCGGACAGGAGAACACTGAAGCTTTCTTT.

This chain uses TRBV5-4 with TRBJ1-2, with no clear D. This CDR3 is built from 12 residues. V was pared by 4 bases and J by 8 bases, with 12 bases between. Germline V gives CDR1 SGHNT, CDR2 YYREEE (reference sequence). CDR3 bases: TGTGCCAGCAGCCCGTGGTCGGAGGGCTACACCTTC. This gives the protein CASSPWSEGYTF.